A selection of T cell receptor beta chains follows, all from one sample in a study of blood T cells in healthy people across ages. TCRdb processed the 5' RACE reads anew with MiXCR; each CDR3 protein has one entry. Of 1.5 million or so distinct CDR3 sequences listed, around two fifths were seen once; the top ten hold 7% to 9%. The sequenced sample consisted of blood. The receptors come from a woman under 30 in good health. Each CDR3 is given with its conserved first and last residue. D genes are given only for firm matches. Clone size is not always given. Where it is, it says once, few, many or a class for expanded clones.

V: TRBV2; size: -; D: -; J: TRBJ2-7; CDR3: CASSPSGQLSYEQYF; DNA: TGTGCCAGCAGCCCTTCCGGACAGCTATCCTACGAGCAGTACTTC
V: TRBV10-3; size: -; D: -; J: TRBJ2-5; CDR3: CAISESMGLGEQYF; DNA: TGTGCCATCAGTGAGAGTATGGGGTTGGGTGAGCAGTACTTC
V: TRBV20-1; size: -; D: TRBD2; J: TRBJ2-5; CDR3: CSARGLAGSQETQYF; DNA: TGCAGTGCTAGAGGGCTAGCGGGATCACAAGAGACCCAGTACTTC
V: TRBV20-1; size: few; D: TRBD2; J: TRBJ2-1; CDR3: CSARETSGIYNEQFF; DNA: TGCAGTGCTAGGGAGACTAGCGGGATCTACAATGAGCAGTTCTTC
V: TRBV25-1; size: few; D: -; J: TRBJ2-1; CDR3: CASSVPTSYNEQFF; DNA: TGTGCCAGCAGTGTACCCACCTCCTACAATGAGCAGTTCTTC
V: TRBV18; size: -; D: TRBD2; J: TRBJ2-6; CDR3: CASSLGLAGIDFSGANVLTF; DNA: TGTGCCAGCTCACTTGGACTAGCGGGAATTGACTTCTCTGGGGCCAACGTCCTGACTTTC
V: TRBV7-9; size: few; D: -; J: TRBJ2-5; CDR3: CASTPPPADYQETQYF; DNA: TGTGCCAGCACCCCGCCCCCAGCGGACTACCAAGAGACCCAGTACTTC
V: TRBV20-1; size: -; D: TRBD2; J: TRBJ2-1; CDR3: CSARDSGEYNEQFF; DNA: TGCAGTGCTAGAGATAGCGGGGAATACAATGAGCAGTTCTTC
V: TRBV20-1; size: many; D: -; J: TRBJ1-1; CDR3: CSARVGDSSTEAFF; DNA: TGCAGTGCTAGAGTCGGGGATAGTTCCACTGAAGCTTTCTTT
V: TRBV9; size: -; D: -; J: TRBJ2-7; CDR3: CASSLEKEPYEQYF; DNA: TGTGCCAGCAGCCTCGAAAAGGAGCCCTACGAGCAGTACTTC
V: TRBV11-1; size: -; D: -; J: TRBJ2-3; CDR3: CASSLQTPLDTQYF; DNA: TGTGCCAGCAGCTTACAGACCCCTCTGGATACGCAGTATTTT
V: TRBV28; size: -; D: -; J: TRBJ1-1; CDR3: CASSMRVAFF; DNA: TGTGCCAGCAGTATGAGGGTAGCTTTCTTT
V: TRBV5-5; size: -; D: -; J: TRBJ1-1; CDR3: CASSLAAGGVGQKAFF; DNA: TGTGCCAGCAGCTTGGCTGCGGGTGGGGTTGGTCAAAAAGCTTTCTTT
V: TRBV3-1; size: -; D: -; J: TRBJ2-7; CDR3: CASSSSSGTSEQYF; DNA: TGTGCCAGCAGCTCTTCCTCCGGGACCAGCGAGCAGTACTTC